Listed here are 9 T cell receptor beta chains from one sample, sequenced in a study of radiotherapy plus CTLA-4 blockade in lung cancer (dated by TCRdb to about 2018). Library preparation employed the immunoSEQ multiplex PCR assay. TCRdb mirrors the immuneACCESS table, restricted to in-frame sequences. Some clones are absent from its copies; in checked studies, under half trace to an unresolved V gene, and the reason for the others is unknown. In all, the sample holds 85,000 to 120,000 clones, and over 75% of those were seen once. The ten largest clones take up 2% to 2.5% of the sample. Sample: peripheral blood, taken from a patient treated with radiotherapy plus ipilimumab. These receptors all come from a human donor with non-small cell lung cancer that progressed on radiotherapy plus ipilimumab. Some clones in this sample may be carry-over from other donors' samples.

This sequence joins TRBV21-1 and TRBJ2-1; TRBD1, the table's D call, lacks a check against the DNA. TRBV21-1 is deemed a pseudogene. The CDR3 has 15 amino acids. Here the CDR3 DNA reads TGTGCCAGCAGTCAGGGGGCCCTCTCCTACAATGAGCAGTTCTTC. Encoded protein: CASSQGALSYNEQFF.

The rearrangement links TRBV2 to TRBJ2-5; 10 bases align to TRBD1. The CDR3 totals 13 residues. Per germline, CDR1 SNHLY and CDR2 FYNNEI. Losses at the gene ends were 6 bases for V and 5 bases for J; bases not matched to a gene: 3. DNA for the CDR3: TGTGCCAGCAGGCGGACAGGGGGTGAGACCCAGTACTTC. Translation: CASRRTGGETQYF.

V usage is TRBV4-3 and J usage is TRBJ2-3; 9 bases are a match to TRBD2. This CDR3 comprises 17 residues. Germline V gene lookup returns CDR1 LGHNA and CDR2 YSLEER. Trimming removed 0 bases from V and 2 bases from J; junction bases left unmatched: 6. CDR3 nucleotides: TGCGCCAGCAGCCAAGATGGGGTAGCGGGGGTCACAGATACGCAGTATTTT. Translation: CASSQDGVAGVTDTQYF.

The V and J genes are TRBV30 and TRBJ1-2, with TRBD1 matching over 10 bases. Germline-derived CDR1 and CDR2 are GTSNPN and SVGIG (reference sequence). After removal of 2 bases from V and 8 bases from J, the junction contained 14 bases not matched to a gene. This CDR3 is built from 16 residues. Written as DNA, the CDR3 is TGTGCCTGGAGTCCATTCGGGAGACAGGGGGCAAAAGGCTACACCTTC. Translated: CAWSPFGRQGAKGYTF.

CDR3 DNA sequence: TGTGCCAGCAGCCAAGAAGGGCGGGGGGCATCCTACGAGCAGTACTTC. Protein product: CASSQEGRGASYEQYF. This sequence joins TRBV4-2 and TRBJ2-7, with 8 bases that match TRBD2. The CDR3 is 16 amino acids. Germline assignment: CDR1 LGHNA and CDR2 YNFKEQ. J gave up 1 base and V 0 bases, and 5 bases lay outside the gene matches.

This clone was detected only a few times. The DNA for the CDR3 is TGTGCCAGCAGGAGGACAGAGAATTCACCCCTCCACTTT. This codes for CASRRTENSPLHF. The chain is built from TRBV7-2 and TRBJ1-6; possibly TRBD1 for D (6 bases). Trimming took 6 bases from V and 7 from J, leaving 10 bases between them. Germline CDR1 is SGHTA and CDR2 is FQGNSA. This CDR3 contains 13 residues. Using reference TRBV7-2 and TRBJ1-6 for the parts outside the CDR3, the full variable domain is GAGVSQSPSNKVTEKGKDVELRCDPISGHTALYWYRQSLGQGLEFLIYFQGNSAPDKSGLPSDRFSAERTGGSVSTLTIQRTQQEDSAVYLCASRRTENSPLHFGNGTRLTVT.

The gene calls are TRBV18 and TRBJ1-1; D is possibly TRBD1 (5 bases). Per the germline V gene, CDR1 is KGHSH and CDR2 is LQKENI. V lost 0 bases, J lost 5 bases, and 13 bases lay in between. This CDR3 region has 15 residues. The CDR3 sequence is CASSPPFPGRTEAFF. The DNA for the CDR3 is TGTGCCAGCTCACCACCGTTTCCAGGGCGGACTGAAGCTTTCTTT.

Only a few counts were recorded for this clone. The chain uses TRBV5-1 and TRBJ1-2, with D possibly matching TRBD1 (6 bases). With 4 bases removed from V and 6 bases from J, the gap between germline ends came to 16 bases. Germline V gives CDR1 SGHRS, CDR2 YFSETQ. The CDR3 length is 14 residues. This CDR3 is CASSPGARLNGYTF. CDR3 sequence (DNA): TGCGCCAGCAGCCCGGGGGCGCGGTTGAATGGCTACACCTTC.

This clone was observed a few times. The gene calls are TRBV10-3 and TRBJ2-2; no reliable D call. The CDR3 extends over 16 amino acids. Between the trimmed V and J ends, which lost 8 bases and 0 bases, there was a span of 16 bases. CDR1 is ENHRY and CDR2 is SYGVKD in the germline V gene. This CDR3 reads CAIGQAGTANTGELFF. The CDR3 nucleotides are TGTGCCATCGGGCAGGCCGGAACCGCGAACACCGGGGAGCTGTTTTTT.